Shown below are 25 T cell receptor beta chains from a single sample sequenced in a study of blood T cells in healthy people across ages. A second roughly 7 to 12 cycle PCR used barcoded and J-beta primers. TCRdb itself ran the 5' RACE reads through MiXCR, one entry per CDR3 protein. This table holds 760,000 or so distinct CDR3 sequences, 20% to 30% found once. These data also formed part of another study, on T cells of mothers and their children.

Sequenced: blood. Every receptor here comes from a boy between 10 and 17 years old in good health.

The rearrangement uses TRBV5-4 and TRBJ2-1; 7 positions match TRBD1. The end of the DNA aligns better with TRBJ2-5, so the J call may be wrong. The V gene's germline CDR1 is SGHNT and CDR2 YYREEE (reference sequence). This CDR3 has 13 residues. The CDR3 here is CASNEGAGETQYF. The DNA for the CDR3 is TGTGCCAGCAATGAGGGGGCCGGGGAGACCCAGTACTTC.

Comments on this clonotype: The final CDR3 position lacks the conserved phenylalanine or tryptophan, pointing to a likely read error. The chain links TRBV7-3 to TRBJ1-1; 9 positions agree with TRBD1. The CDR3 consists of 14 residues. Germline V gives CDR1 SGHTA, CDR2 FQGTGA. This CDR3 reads CASSLTGGGTEAFL. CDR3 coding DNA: TGTGCCAGCAGCCTAACAGGGGGCGGCACTGAAGCTTTCCTT.

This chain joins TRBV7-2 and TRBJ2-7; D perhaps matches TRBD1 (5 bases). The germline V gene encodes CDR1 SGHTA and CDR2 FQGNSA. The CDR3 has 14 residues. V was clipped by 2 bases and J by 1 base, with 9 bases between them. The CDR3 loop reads CASSLTAGSYEQYF. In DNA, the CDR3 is TGTGCCAGCAGCTTAACTGCAGGGTCCTACGAGCAGTACTTC.

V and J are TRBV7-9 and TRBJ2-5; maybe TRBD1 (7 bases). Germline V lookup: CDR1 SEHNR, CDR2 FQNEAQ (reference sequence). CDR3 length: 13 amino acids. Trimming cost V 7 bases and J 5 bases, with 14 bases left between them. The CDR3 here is CASTRGARETQYF. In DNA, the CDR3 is TGTGCCAGCACCAGGGGGGCTAGGGAGACCCAGTACTTC.

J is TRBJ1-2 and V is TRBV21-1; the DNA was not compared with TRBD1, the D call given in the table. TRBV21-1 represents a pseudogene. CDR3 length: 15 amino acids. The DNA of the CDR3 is TGTGCCAGCAGCATTCGGACAGGGCGTCACTATGGCTACACCTTC. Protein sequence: CASSIRTGRHYGYTF.

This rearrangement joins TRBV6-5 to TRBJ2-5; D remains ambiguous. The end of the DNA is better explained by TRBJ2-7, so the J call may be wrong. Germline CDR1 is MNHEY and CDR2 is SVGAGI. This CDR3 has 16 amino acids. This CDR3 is CASSYSTSGGTYEQYF. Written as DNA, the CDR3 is TGTGCCAGCAGTTACTCGACCTCAGGCGGTACCTACGAGCAGTACTTC.

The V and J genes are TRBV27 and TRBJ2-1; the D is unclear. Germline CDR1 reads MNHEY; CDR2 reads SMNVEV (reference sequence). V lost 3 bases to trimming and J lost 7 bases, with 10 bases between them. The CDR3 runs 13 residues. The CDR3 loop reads CASSLGIPNEQFF. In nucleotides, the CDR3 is TGTGCCAGCAGTTTGGGCATTCCGAATGAGCAGTTCTTC.

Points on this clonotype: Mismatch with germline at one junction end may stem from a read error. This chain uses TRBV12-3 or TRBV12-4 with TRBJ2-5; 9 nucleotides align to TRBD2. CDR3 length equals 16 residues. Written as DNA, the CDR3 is TGTGCTAGCAGCAGCTTAGCGGGGGATTACCAAGAGACCCAGTACTTC. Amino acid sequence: CASSSLAGDYQETQYF.

CDR3 DNA: TGCAGCGTTGGGAAACCTGGCGGGAGCCAAGATACGCAGTATTTT. Its protein product is CSVGKPGGSQDTQYF. The chain recombines TRBV29-1 with TRBJ2-3, with TRBD2 matching over 7 bases. The CDR3 is 15 amino acids. J was trimmed by 5 bases and V by 4 bases; bases with no gene match: 12. Germline values: CDR1 SQVTM, CDR2 ANQGSEA.

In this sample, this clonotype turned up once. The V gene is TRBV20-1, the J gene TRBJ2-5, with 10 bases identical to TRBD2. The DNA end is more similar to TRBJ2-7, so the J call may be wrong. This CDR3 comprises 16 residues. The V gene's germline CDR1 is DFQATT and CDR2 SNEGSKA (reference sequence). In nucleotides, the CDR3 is TGCAGTGCTAGCTGGGCTAGCGGGAGAAGTGTCCACGAGCAGTACTTC. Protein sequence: CSASWASGRSVHEQYF.

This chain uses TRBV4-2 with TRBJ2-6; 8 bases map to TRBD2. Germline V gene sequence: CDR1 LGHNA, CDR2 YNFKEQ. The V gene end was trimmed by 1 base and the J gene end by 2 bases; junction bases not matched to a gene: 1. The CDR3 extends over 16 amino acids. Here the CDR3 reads CASSQAGGTGANVLTF. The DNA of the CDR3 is TGTGCCAGCAGCCAAGCGGGAGGGACTGGGGCCAACGTCCTGACTTTC.

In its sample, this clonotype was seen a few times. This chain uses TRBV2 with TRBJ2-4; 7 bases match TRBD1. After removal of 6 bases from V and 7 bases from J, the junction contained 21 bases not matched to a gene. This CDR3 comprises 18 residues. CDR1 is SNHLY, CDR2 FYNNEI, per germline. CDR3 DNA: TGTGCCAGCAGACCTGGGCGAGACAGGGAGTTATTAGGGAACATTCAGTACTTC. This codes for CASRPGRDRELLGNIQYF.

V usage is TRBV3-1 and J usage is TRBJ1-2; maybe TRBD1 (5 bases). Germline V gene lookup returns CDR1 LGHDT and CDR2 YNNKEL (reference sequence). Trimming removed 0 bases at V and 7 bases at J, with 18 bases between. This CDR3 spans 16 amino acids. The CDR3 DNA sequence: TGTGCCAGCAGCCAAGATGTGGGACCTACGCGGGGTGGCTACACCTTC. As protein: CASSQDVGPTRGGYTF.

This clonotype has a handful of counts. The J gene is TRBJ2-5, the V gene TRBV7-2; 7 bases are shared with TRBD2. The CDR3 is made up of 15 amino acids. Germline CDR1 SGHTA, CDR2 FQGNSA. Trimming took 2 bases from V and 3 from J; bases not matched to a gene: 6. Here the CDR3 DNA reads TGTGCCAGCAGCTTACGCGGGAGACTAGAAGAGACCCAGTACTTC. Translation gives CASSLRGRLEETQYF.

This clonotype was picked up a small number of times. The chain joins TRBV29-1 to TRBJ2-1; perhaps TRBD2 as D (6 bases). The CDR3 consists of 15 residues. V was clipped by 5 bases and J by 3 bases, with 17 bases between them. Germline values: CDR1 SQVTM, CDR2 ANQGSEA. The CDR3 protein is CSVRIIADYYNEQFF. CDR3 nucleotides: TGCAGCGTTAGAATCATAGCGGACTACTACAATGAGCAGTTCTTC.

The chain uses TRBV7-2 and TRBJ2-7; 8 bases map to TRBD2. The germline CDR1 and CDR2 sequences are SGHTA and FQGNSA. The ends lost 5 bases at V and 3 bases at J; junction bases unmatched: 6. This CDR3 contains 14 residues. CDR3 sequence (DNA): TGTGCCAGCAGCCAACTAGCGGCTAACTACGAGCAGTACTTC. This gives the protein CASSQLAANYEQYF.

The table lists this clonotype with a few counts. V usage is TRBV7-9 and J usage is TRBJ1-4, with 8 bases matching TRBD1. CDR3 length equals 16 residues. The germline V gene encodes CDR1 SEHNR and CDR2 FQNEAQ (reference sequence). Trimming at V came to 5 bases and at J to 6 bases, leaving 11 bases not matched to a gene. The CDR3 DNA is TGTGCCAGCAGCCCCGGGGCAGGGGGCTGGGATGAAAAACTGTTTTTT. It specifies CASSPGAGGWDEKLFF.

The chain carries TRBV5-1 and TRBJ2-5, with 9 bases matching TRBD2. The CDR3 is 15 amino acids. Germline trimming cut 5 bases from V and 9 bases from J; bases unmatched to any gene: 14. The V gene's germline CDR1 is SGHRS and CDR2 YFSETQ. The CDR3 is CASRPTSGPPEAQYF. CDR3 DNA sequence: TGCGCCAGCAGACCGACTAGCGGACCCCCCGAGGCCCAGTACTTC.

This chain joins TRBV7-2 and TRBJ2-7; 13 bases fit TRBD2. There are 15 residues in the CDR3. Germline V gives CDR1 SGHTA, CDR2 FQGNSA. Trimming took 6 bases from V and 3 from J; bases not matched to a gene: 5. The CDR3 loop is CASRRTSGSVYEQYF. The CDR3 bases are TGTGCCAGCAGACGGACTAGCGGGAGCGTCTACGAGCAGTACTTC.

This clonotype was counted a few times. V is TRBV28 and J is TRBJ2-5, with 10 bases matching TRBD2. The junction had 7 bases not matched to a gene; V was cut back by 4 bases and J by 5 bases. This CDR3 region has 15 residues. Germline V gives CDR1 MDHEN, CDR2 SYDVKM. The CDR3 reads CASSSGLAVAETQYF. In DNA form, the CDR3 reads TGTGCCAGCAGTTCCGGACTAGCGGTCGCCGAGACCCAGTACTTC.

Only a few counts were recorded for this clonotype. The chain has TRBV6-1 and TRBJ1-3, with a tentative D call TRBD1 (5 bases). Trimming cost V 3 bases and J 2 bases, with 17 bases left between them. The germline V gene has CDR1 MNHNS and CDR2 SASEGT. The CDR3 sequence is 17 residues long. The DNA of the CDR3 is TGTGCCAGCAGTGACCCCTTTGGGGGGGTACCTGGAAACACCATATATTTT. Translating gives CASSDPFGGVPGNTIYF.

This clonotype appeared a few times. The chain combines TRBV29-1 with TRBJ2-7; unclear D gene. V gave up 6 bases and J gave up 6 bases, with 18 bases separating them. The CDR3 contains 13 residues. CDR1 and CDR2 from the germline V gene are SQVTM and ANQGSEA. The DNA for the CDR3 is TGCAGCGTAGCCTCGATAAATCTGGGCGAGCAGTACTTC. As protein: CSVASINLGEQYF.

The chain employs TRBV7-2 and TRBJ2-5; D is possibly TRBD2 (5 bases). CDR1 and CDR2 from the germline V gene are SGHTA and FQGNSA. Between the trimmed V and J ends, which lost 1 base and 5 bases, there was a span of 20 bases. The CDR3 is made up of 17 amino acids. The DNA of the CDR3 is TGTGCCAGCAGCTTAGAGGTTCCGGGCGCGGGCAGGGAGACCCAGTACTTC. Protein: CASSLEVPGAGRETQYF.

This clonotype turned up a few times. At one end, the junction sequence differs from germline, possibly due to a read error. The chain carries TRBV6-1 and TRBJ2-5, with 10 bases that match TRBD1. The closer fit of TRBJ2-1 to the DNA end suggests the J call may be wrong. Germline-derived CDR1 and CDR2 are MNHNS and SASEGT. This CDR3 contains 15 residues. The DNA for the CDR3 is TGTGCCAGCAGCGAAGACAGGGGGCAGTACAATGAGCAGTTCTTC. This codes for CASSEDRGQYNEQFF.

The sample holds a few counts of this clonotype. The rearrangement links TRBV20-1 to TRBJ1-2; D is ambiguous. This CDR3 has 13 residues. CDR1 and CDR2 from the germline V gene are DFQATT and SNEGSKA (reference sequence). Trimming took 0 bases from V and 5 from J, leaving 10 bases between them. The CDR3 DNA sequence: TGCAGTGCTAGAGATACAACTAGATATGGCTACACCTTC. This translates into CSARDTTRYGYTF.